The clone carrying this T cell receptor beta chain turned up a few times. Its target is unknown. CDR1 is LGHDT and CDR2 is YNNKEL in the germline V gene (reference sequence). After removal of 9 bases from V and 0 bases from J, the junction contained 8 bases not matched to a gene. This CDR3 region has 15 residues. TCRdb re-derived calls from the 5' RACE reads in MiXCR, one entry per CDR3 protein. The table records roughly 65,000 distinct CDR3 sequences, approximately 10% of them present only once. This sample is drawn from a study of early T cells in non-severe SARS-CoV-2 infection. Study observations and caveats: The VDJdb matching leaned toward anti-spike CD8 responses and overlooked private and CD4 specificities.

The chain uses TRBV3-1 and TRBJ2-4; 7 positions agree with TRBD1. Sequencing was carried out using whole blood. This TCR was recovered from an adult who was a healthcare worker with PCR-confirmed SARS-CoV-2 infection or an uninfected control (not recorded which). The CDR3 DNA sequence: TGTGCCAGTTCCGGGACAGAGCTAGCCAAAAACATTCAGTACTTC. It yields the protein CASSGTELAKNIQYF.